A single sample is the source of the 7 T cell receptor beta chains below, sequenced in a study of brain T cells in children with intractable seizures. Measured with immunoSEQ multiplex PCR; TCRdb has only the in-frame clones, and not every one. Here the sample spans approximately 330,000 clones, over 90% being singletons. Stated time point: blood from clinic visit 5 months post-surgery; TSC patient then seizure free. Specimen: peripheral blood, collected approximately 5 months after surgery. The receptors derive from a boy in the first two years of life with tuberous sclerosis and intractable seizures.

This clone was recorded once. The chain joins TRBV27 to TRBJ2-7; perhaps TRBD2 as D (5 bases). The V end lost 5 bases, the J end lost 2 bases, and 13 bases lay between the germline ends. This CDR3 contains 14 residues. Germline loops: CDR1 MNHEY, CDR2 SMNVEV (reference sequence). The CDR3 DNA reads TGTGCCAGCAGTCCTAGAGGGTTTGCCTACGAGCAGTACTTC. The encoded protein is CASSPRGFAYEQYF.

CDR3 amino acids: CASSDRDRAVRTNYGYTF. The CDR3 DNA is TGTGCCAGCAGTGACCGGGACAGGGCTGTTAGGACCAACTATGGCTACACCTTC. V and J are TRBV2 and TRBJ1-2; 9 positions agree with TRBD1. J was trimmed by 2 bases and V by 3 bases; bases with no gene match: 13. The V gene's germline CDR1 is SNHLY and CDR2 FYNNEI. The CDR3 covers 18 residues.

The chain links TRBV2 to TRBJ2-3, with no clear D. This CDR3 is 15 amino acids long. V shed 3 bases and J shed 0 bases, with 10 bases lying between them. Germline V gene data show CDR1 as SNHLY and CDR2 as FYNNEI. CDR3 in amino acids: CASSDPRPSTDTQYF. CDR3 sequence (DNA): TGTGCCAGCAGTGATCCTAGACCCAGCACAGATACGCAGTATTTT.

The gene calls are TRBV19 and TRBJ1-5; maybe TRBD1 (5 bases). This CDR3 has 15 residues. The germline V gene encodes CDR1 LNHDA and CDR2 SQIVND (reference sequence). The ends were cut back, 3 bases at V and 2 bases at J, with 11 bases in the middle. CDR3 sequence reads: CASSIWDPRNQPQHF. The DNA for the CDR3 is TGTGCCAGTAGTATTTGGGACCCACGCAATCAGCCCCAGCATTTT.

This sequence joins TRBV7-9 and TRBJ1-1; D may be TRBD1 (5 bases). Germline V gene data show CDR1 as SEHNR and CDR2 as FQNEAQ (reference sequence). V was trimmed by 4 bases and J by 0 bases, leaving 12 bases between them. This CDR3 is 15 amino acids long. CDR3 amino acids: CASSSAGGMNTEAFF. Written as DNA, the CDR3 is TGTGCCAGCAGCTCGGCGGGGGGGATGAACACTGAAGCTTTCTTT.

The V gene is TRBV5-1, the J gene TRBJ2-3; D tentatively reads TRBD1 or TRBD2 (6 bases each). The V gene's germline CDR1 is SGHRS and CDR2 YFSETQ. This CDR3 spans 15 amino acids. In DNA form, the CDR3 reads TGCGCGACAGCTCGGGATGGGGGGCGCACAGATACGCAGTATTTT. It encodes CATARDGGRTDTQYF. The complete variable domain, with remaining parts taken from reference TRBV5-1 and TRBJ2-3, reads KAGVTQTPRYLIKTRGQQVTLSCSPISGHRSVSWYQQTPGQGLQFLFEYFSETQRNKGNFPGRFSGRQFSNSRSEMNVSTLELGDSALYLCATARDGGRTDTQYFGPGTRLTVL.

The rearrangement joins TRBV9 to TRBJ1-1; no definite D call. CDR1 SGDLS and CDR2 YYNGEE come from the germline V gene. This CDR3 is 15 amino acids long. The V end was cut by 0 bases, the J end by 1 base, with 10 bases between. The CDR3 region has the DNA TGTGCCAGCAGCGTAGTTCGGGTTGGGAACACTGAAGCTTTCTTT. Translation gives CASSVVRVGNTEAFF.